This T cell receptor (beta chain) was retrieved from a study of cytomegalovirus exposure and HLA in healthy donors (dated by TCRdb to the late 2010s). With regard to the full study: According to an earlier analysis of several hundred of the donors, 150 million to 200 million T cells yielded 90 million to 130 million unique TCR beta sequences and roughly 280 Gb of sequence data. Roughly 320 gigabases of sequencing data and around 88 million unique TCR sequences made up an early release that covered 500 to 700 HLA-typed donors. Among the roughly 390 genotyped donors, approximately 77% belonged to the genetic ancestry cluster associated with self-reported Caucasian donors. The aim of the study was to test whether cataloging public T cell receptors could identify signatures of past pathogen exposure. Using immunosequencing, the study profiled T cell repertoires from 666 subjects and related those repertoires to cytomegalovirus serostatus. In addition to the first cohort of 500 to 850 subjects, a separate validation cohort of over 90 different subjects was used. High-throughput TCR immunosequencing, statistical association of individual TCRs with disease status, and machine learning were combined to predict cytomegalovirus infection status. A later analysis re-analyzed previously published TCR beta repertoires from about 730 donors and added high-resolution HLA genotyping to study TCR occurrence patterns. Rather than using new phenotypic data, the later analysis identified candidate immune exposures from TCR beta sequences and from how often those sequences occurred across donors. To decide whether each TCR beta V gene segment behaved as functional or pseudogenic, an earlier analysis of some 580 of the donors relied on high-throughput TCR beta sequencing. Donor age, sex, ethnicity and CMV serostatus were compiled alongside the repertoire data. A later genetic analysis used genome-wide SNP genotypes for about 60% of the 666 donors, treating that subset as a discovery cohort. Every repertoire in the discovery cohort had been generated on one and the same sequencing platform. HLA typing included class I and class II loci at four-digit resolution. Typing coverage varied by locus: roughly 620-630 donors for A, B, C, DRB1 and DQB1; about 520 for DQA1; 600 to 610 for DPA1; 400 to 480 for DPB1. Roughly five DR-DQ haplotypes were treated as single units for association and clustering because of strong linkage in the cohort. Across approximately 400 genotyped donors of the cohort, an average of about 200,000 unique TCR beta nucleotide sequences per donor were sequenced, and 15% to 20% of those sequences were non-productive. General conclusions and limits of the study: In this cohort, only TCR beta chains were sequenced, and detectable features were limited by the absence of alpha or paired-chain data. A later analysis found that most CMV-associated TCR beta chains appeared HLA-restricted, with HLA associations seemingly driven largely by CMV exposure. A further reported finding was that TCR beta sequences accurately predicted the HLA-A and HLA-B alleles for most subjects in the first cohort. In both the original and validation cohorts, the classifier was reported to diagnose cytomegalovirus status with high specificity and sensitivity. Strong co-occurrence of HLA alleles, especially DR and DQ, made assigning TCR associations to individual alleles difficult. A later analysis associated about 18,000 TCR beta sequences with specific HLA alleles at a false discovery rate of 0.05. A later genetic analysis associated a missense DCLRE1C variant with V-gene and J-gene trimming of TCR beta chains, and an independent cohort replicated the association. Because some donors lacked HLA typing at each locus, the association tests relied only on the typed subset. Linkage disequilibrium might explain the correlated functional status among segregating V segments, but an unknown experimental factor could not be excluded. In a later analysis, HLA-associated TCR beta chains were found to be more clonally expanded and to have lower generation probabilities than equally common non-associated chains. A later analysis found that TCR association rates varied across HLA loci, with DRB1 alleles showing the most associated TCRs and HLA-C alleles the fewest. Some IMGT-functional V segments, including TRBV6-2 and TRBV6-3, could not be told apart with the 87-base-pair reads, so those segments were excluded. In a later genetic analysis, fewer N-insertions in productive TCRs were reported among donors in an Asian-associated ancestry cluster than the 666-donor mean. Over 15 rarely observed V segments, including chromosome 9 orphons, were excluded from the earlier analysis of approximately 500 of the donors because counts were too low. The only immune exposure information available for the cohort was CMV serostatus. In vitro tests confirmed that a few of the cytomegalovirus-associated TCR beta chains recognize cytomegalovirus antigens. Across donors, most TCR sequences were observed very rarely, whereas some public TCRs were present in many individuals. The study gave a list of 150 to 200 TCR beta chains associated with cytomegalovirus. Roughly uniform sequencing depth across donors was assumed in presence/absence analyses, although this assumption may not hold. In a later analysis, several top co-occurrence clusters were reported to appear linked to parvovirus B19, influenza, CMV and Epstein-Barr virus. A cluster of highly shared sequence variants was judged likely to be a technical artifact of the sequencing pipeline. In an earlier analysis of approximately 600 of the donors, most TCR beta V segments were observed in productive rearrangements about 90% or about 30% of the time, broadly matching IMGT annotations. The authors suggested that the approach could potentially be generalized to other disease states and immunological phenotypes.

As encoded in the germline V gene, CDR1 is MDHEN while CDR2 is SYDVKM. V trim: 6 bases; J trim: 8 bases; unmatched bases: 11. The CDR3 runs 15 residues from the cysteine to the phenylalanine. Only the CDR3 portion is preserved as DNA: 45 bases, with reading frame beginning at the first base. With respect to this clone: Its binding antigen is unknown.

The cohort consisted of 650 to 700 healthy bone marrow donors. All cohort members were sampled while nominally healthy, although unrecorded immune exposures were likely present. The donor tested CMV seropositive and was one of the 289 seropositive cohort members. A peripheral blood sample was provided by each donor, and peripheral blood mononuclear cells were used for TCR beta sequencing. Genomic DNA extraction from the blood cell samples was performed with the Qiagen DNeasy Blood Extraction Kit. The receptor library was made with the immunoSEQ multiplex PCR assay. A mixture of 60 forward primers for TCR Vbeta segments and 13 reverse primers for TCR Jbeta segments was used in the multiplex PCR. The CDR3 region of rearranged TCR beta genes was amplified from genomic DNA by a multiplex PCR assay. Amplified TCR beta libraries were sequenced as 87-base-pair reads on the Illumina HiSeq System. In the authors' own workflow: A later analysis counted about 80 million unique TCR beta chains across the 550 to 800 repertoires, and 9 million to 14 million of these chains were shared by at least two donors. Raw reads were error-corrected and collapsed into unique sequences by a nearest-neighbor algorithm in which closely related sequences were merged to remove PCR and sequencing errors. V, D and J gene segments were assigned by aligning CDR3 sequences to IMGT reference sequences. Each retained sequence needed at least a six-nucleotide match to both a V gene segment and a J gene segment. Rearrangements were classified as productive when the CDR3 lacked stop codons and remained in frame with V and J, and all other rearrangements were classified as non-productive. CDR3 was defined by IMGT convention, running from the second conserved V-encoded cysteine to the conserved J-encoded phenylalanine. Sequences without an unambiguous match to a single V gene segment were excluded from the earlier analysis of about 640 of the donors. An earlier analysis of fewer than 750 of the donors classified V segments as functional when productive rearrangements were above 56.7% and as segregating when the standard deviation between donors was above 5%. A statistical classification framework was built to diagnose cytomegalovirus status from the catalog of TCR beta chain sequences. In a later analysis, TCR nucleotide sequences were compared against IMGT/GENE-DB human TR gene sequences so that V and J genes could be assigned. The TCRdist pipeline was used in a later analysis to assign CDR3 sequences and most-parsimonious VDJ recombination scenarios. In a later analysis, every TCR beta chain was defined by the combination of its CDR3 amino acid sequence and its V-gene family, and reads without a unique V-gene family were dropped. As a way to deal with suspected cross-contamination and a sequencing artifact, a later analysis dropped 640 or so nucleotide sequences that were highly shared and had low generation probability. A later analysis calculated a clonal expansion index for each public chain from normalized within-repertoire ranks of inferred template counts. A later analysis computed generation probabilities with a VDJ recombination model fitted to out-of-frame rearrangements, and checked the results against IGoR. In a later analysis, hypergeometric tests were used to score TCR-TCR, TCR-HLA and TCR-CMV co-occurrence, with a repertoire-size bias correction applied to TCR pairs. In a later analysis, false discovery rates were estimated by permuting HLA or CMV assignments 20 times. In a later analysis, co-occurring TCRs were grouped using DBSCAN, with TCRdist sequence similarity added in when clustering inside HLA-allele-positive subsets. Repertoires with fewer than 30,000 or more than 120,000 public chains were left out of co-occurrence clustering, as were several repertoires with anomalous nucleotide sharing. TCRdb's version of the immuneACCESS table is confined to in-frame rearrangements and falls short of the full clone set. An unresolved V gene accounts for under half of the shortfall where checked; the remainder is of unknown origin. From that table come the V and J calls and clone size; the DNA was used to work out D and trimming. The sample's table lists a count of 200,000 to 250,000 clones. The ten largest clones represent around 1.1% of the sample.

Rearrangement joined TRBV28 to TRBJ1-5; TRBD1 aligns with 9 central bases. This receptor was identified in a girl aged 2-9 years in good health and CMV-seropositive. The sequenced sample consisted of PBMCs. This receptor has the CDR3 CASRGGADRGEPQHF. At the DNA level, the sequence is TGTGCCAGCAGGGGGGGGGCGGACAGGGGCGAGCCCCAGCATTTT.